One sample yielded the 27 T cell receptor beta chains listed below, sequenced in a study of T-cell reconstitution after alpha-beta-depleted transplantation in children (TCRdb year 2016). The library was built by means of PCR. The data were produced on an Illumina HiSeq 2500. TCR libraries were prepared with molecular barcoding, using unique molecular identifiers to normalize TCRbeta repertoire quantification. TCRdb reprocessing: public reads trimmed at Q25 with fastp, clones called with MiXCR, in-frame beta chains kept. Here each entry gathers all rows of one CDR3 protein and keeps the most common genes and DNA. For this sample there are about 230,000 distinct CDR3 sequences; 9% to 10% appear just once. About 4.8% of the sample rests with the top ten. The sample was PBMCs from the stem cell graft donor, taken from the stem cell graft. Receptors originate from a human donor who donated a stem cell graft to a child with SCID.

Many counts were recorded for this clonotype. The chain combines TRBV2 with TRBJ2-7; TRBD2 is a possible D gene (6 bases). Germline lookup yields CDR1 SNHLY and CDR2 FYNNEI. Deletions cut 9 bases from V and 0 bases from J, with 15 bases between. CDR3 length: 14 residues. CDR3 sequence: CASTRDWSSYEQYF. CDR3 in DNA: TGTGCCAGTACCCGGGACTGGAGCTCCTACGAGCAGTACTTC.

CDR3 residues: CASSLSTSYGYTF. The CDR3 region has the DNA TGTGCCAGCAGCCTTTCGACCAGCTATGGCTACACCTTC. The rearrangement uses TRBV7-2 and TRBJ1-2; D not resolved. The V and J ends lost 5 bases and 4 bases respectively, with 11 bases between them. CDR1 and CDR2 from the germline V gene are SGHTA and FQGNSA. CDR3 length: 13 residues.

This clonotype was detected many times. In nucleotides, the CDR3 is TGCAGTGCTAGAGATAATAGCAATCAGCCCCAGCATTTT. Its protein product is CSARDNSNQPQHF. The chain carries TRBV20-1 and TRBJ1-5; D call uncertain. This CDR3 contains 13 residues. CDR1 and CDR2 from the germline V gene are DFQATT and SNEGSKA (reference sequence). V gave up 0 bases and J gave up 0 bases, with 3 bases separating them.

This clonotype appeared many times. This chain uses TRBV6-5 with TRBJ2-2; D perhaps matches TRBD1 (6 bases). From germline, CDR1 is MNHEY and CDR2 SVGAGI. The length of the CDR3 is 15 residues. Trimming shortened V by 8 bases and J by 6 bases, and 19 bases separated the two germline ends. The CDR3 bases are TGTGCCAGCTCGGTGGAATACAGGGCAGCCGGGGAGCTGTTTTTT. This encodes CASSVEYRAAGELFF.

This clonotype was seen repeatedly, ten times or more. V gene TRBV20-1 combines with J gene TRBJ2-1, with D perhaps being TRBD1 or TRBD2 (5 bases each). The CDR3 sequence is 13 residues long. Trimming removed 1 base at V and 5 bases at J, with 9 bases between. Germline assignment: CDR1 DFQATT and CDR2 SNEGSKA (reference sequence). The CDR3 loop is CSARGGVHNEQFF. As DNA, the CDR3 is TGCAGTGCTAGAGGAGGGGTTCACAATGAGCAGTTCTTC.

This clonotype showed up many times. The chain joins TRBV29-1 to TRBJ1-6; D may be TRBD1 (5 bases). The germline V gene encodes CDR1 SQVTM and CDR2 ANQGSEA. V lost 7 bases to trimming and J lost 8 bases, with 15 bases between them. CDR3 length equals 13 residues. CDR3 sequence: CSALVGVDSPLHF. The CDR3 nucleotides are TGCAGCGCCCTCGTAGGGGTCGATTCACCCCTCCACTTT.

This clonotype has at least ten counts. The chain employs TRBV20-1 and TRBJ1-4; D call uncertain. In germline, CDR1 is DFQATT, CDR2 SNEGSKA (reference sequence). This CDR3 is 12 amino acids long. V gave up 6 bases and J gave up 8 bases, with 13 bases separating them. CDR3: CSARLVGEKLFF. The CDR3 coding sequence is TGCAGTGCCAGATTGGTGGGAGAAAAACTGTTTTTT.

The rearrangement joins TRBV20-1 to TRBJ2-5, with 9 bases aligning to TRBD2. This CDR3 is built from 14 residues. Germline lookup yields CDR1 DFQATT and CDR2 SNEGSKA (reference sequence). V was clipped by 1 base and J by 3 bases; unmatched bases: 3. The CDR3 nucleotides are TGCAGTGCTAGAGGGGCTAGCGGGAAAGAGACCCAGTACTTC. Encoded protein: CSARGASGKETQYF.

There are many counts of this clonotype. The chain links TRBV2 to TRBJ2-5; 10 nucleotides align to TRBD2. CDR1 SNHLY and CDR2 FYNNEI come from the germline V gene. The CDR3 spans 18 residues. With V trimmed by 1 base and J by 5 bases, 13 bases remained unmatched. The CDR3 DNA is TGTGCCAGCAGTGAAGGGCTAGCGGGGGTTTCTCAGGATGAGACCCAGTACTTC. Amino acid sequence: CASSEGLAGVSQDETQYF.

The table lists this clonotype with many counts. The J gene is TRBJ1-2, the V gene TRBV7-9; TRBD1 matches at 8 bases. The CDR3 sequence is 16 residues long. Germline lookup yields CDR1 SEHNR and CDR2 FQNEAQ (reference sequence). Trimming at V came to 2 bases and at J to 1 base, leaving 6 bases not matched to a gene. CDR3 in DNA: TGTGCCAGCAGCTTACCGACGACAGGGGATAACTATGGCTACACCTTC. The encoded protein is CASSLPTTGDNYGYTF. The full variable domain, completed using reference TRBV7-9 and TRBJ1-2, is DTGVSQNPRHKITKRGQNVTFRCDPISEHNRLYWYRQTLGQGPEFLTYFQNEAQLEKSRLLSDRFSAERPKGSFSTLEIQRTEQGDSAMYLCASSLPTTGDNYGYTFGSGTRLTVV.

This clonotype turned up a few times. The chain has TRBV7-1 and TRBJ1-1; a weak D match, TRBD1 (5 bases). TRBV7-1 is assigned to the ORF class and has an uncertain function. V dropped 4 bases and J dropped 2 bases, with 17 bases sitting between them. The CDR3 totals 16 residues. This CDR3 is CASSWGGGNTNTEAFF. CDR3 DNA: TGTGCCAGCAGCTGGGGGGGGGGGAACACTAACACTGAAGCTTTCTTT.

This clonotype was seen repeatedly, ten times or more. This chain joins TRBV10-2 and TRBJ2-5; D perhaps matches TRBD1 (6 bases). Trimming stripped 11 bases from V and 1 base from J, with 11 bases between. Germline V gene lookup returns CDR1 WSHSY and CDR2 SAAADI. The CDR3 covers 12 residues. The CDR3 nucleotides are TGCGCCCACGGACAGCGCCAAGAGACCCAGTACTTC. Translation: CAHGQRQETQYF.

This clonotype has a count of ten or more. This chain uses TRBV5-1 with TRBJ2-2; D remains ambiguous. The CDR3 has 14 amino acids. Trimming removed 2 bases from V and 2 bases from J, with 7 bases in between. The germline V gene has CDR1 SGHRS and CDR2 YFSETQ. CDR3 DNA sequence: TGCGCCAGCAGCTTCCGGCCCAACACCGGGGAGCTGTTTTTT. Translating it yields CASSFRPNTGELFF.

For this clonotype: Possible read error: a much larger clone is one base away. This chain connects TRBV5-1 to TRBJ2-1; no firm D call. The CDR3 is made up of 11 amino acids. CDR1 is SGHRS, CDR2 YFSETQ, per germline. Here the CDR3 reads CASSLDQPPVF. The CDR3, as DNA: TGCGCCAGCAGCTTGGATCAGCCCCCAGTCTTC.

This clonotype has a count of ten or more. CDR3 coding DNA: TGTGCCAGCAGTTTGACAGGTCGGGCAGAGACCCAGTACTTC. It is translated as CASSLTGRAETQYF. The rearrangement links TRBV12-3 or TRBV12-4 to TRBJ2-5; D is possibly TRBD1 (6 bases). Trimming pared 3 bases from V and 4 bases from J, leaving 12 bases between. The CDR3 runs 14 residues.

This clonotype was seen at least ten times. The genes are TRBV10-3 and TRBJ2-7, with TRBD1 identical over 9 bases. Germline CDR1 and CDR2: ENHRY and SYGVKD. This CDR3 is 14 amino acids long. The J segment lost 1 base and the V segment lost 11 bases, leaving 9 bases of the junction unmatched. DNA of the CDR3: TGTGCCGCCCGAGGGACAGGGAAGTCCTACGAGCAGTACTTC. As protein: CAARGTGKSYEQYF.

This clonotype was detected many times. The chain combines TRBV7-9 with TRBJ2-7; 7 nucleotides line up with TRBD1. Germline loops: CDR1 SEHNR, CDR2 FQNEAQ (reference sequence). V trimming: 3 bases; J trimming: 3 bases; junction bases outside the gene matches: 2. This CDR3 has 13 amino acids. The CDR3 sequence is CASSLTGNYEQYF. CDR3 nucleotide sequence: TGTGCCAGCAGCTTGACAGGGAACTACGAGCAGTACTTC.

This clonotype appeared a few times. The CDR3 coding sequence is TGTGCCAGCAGACCAAAAGGGAAGACAAGGATCGACACTGAAGCTTTCTTT. This encodes CASRPKGKTRIDTEAFF. The genes are TRBV6-2 or TRBV6-3 and TRBJ1-1; D is unresolved. CDR1 is MNHEY, CDR2 SVGEGT, per germline. The CDR3 is 17 amino acids. V was trimmed by 6 bases and J by 3 bases, leaving 23 bases between them.

This clonotype was seen many times. The chain uses TRBV18 and TRBJ1-1, with a weak D call TRBD1 (5 bases). The CDR3 length is 13 residues. The ends were cut back, 8 bases at V and 4 bases at J, with 14 bases in the middle. From germline, CDR1 is KGHSH and CDR2 LQKENI. CDR3 sequence (DNA): TGTGCCAGCAGCCCCCCCGGGGGCACTGAAGCTTTCTTT. It specifies CASSPPGGTEAFF. The variable domain in full, completed from reference TRBV18 and TRBJ1-1, reads NAGVMQNPRHLVRRRGQEARLRCSPMKGHSHVYWYRQLPEEGLKFMVYLQKENIIDESGMPKERFSAEFPKEGPSILRIQQVVRGDSAAYFCASSPPGGTEAFFGQGTRLTVV.

The chain carries TRBV5-1 and TRBJ2-5; 10 bases are shared with TRBD2. The trim removed 0 bases at V and 5 bases at J, leaving 19 bases unmatched. This CDR3 is built from 20 residues. Germline CDR1 and CDR2: SGHRS and YFSETQ. In DNA, the CDR3 is TGCGCCAGCAGCTTGGTCGCAGGGTACCCTAGCGGGGGCTTGAGGGAGACCCAGTACTTC. The encoded protein is CASSLVAGYPSGGLRETQYF.

This clonotype was detected a few times. The chain links TRBV10-1 to TRBJ2-7, with 9 bases matching TRBD1. This CDR3 region has 13 residues. Trimming removed 5 bases from V and 5 bases from J; junction bases left unmatched: 4. The germline CDR1 and CDR2 sequences are WNHNN and SYGVQD (reference sequence). The CDR3 loop is CASSWTGANEQYF. CDR3 coding DNA: TGCGCCAGCAGTTGGACAGGGGCCAACGAGCAGTACTTC.

This clonotype occurred many times. The gene calls are TRBV7-3 and TRBJ1-1; weak D call: TRBD1 (5 bases). The length of the CDR3 is 12 residues. V shed 5 bases and J shed 7 bases, with 11 bases lying between them. Germline V gene lookup returns CDR1 SGHTA and CDR2 FQGTGA. CDR3 loop: CASSGAGGEAFF. The CDR3 DNA sequence: TGTGCCAGCAGCGGTGCGGGGGGTGAAGCTTTCTTT.

This clonotype was seen many times. DNA of the CDR3: TGTGCCAGCAGTCAAATCTACAGCTCACCCCTCCACTTT. It yields the protein CASSQIYSSPLHF. The chain is built from TRBV14 and TRBJ1-6; D is uncertain. The germline gives CDR1 SGHDN, CDR2 FVKESK. With 6 bases removed from V and 10 bases from J, the gap between germline ends came to 13 bases. The length of the CDR3 is 13 residues.

This clonotype was observed at least ten times. This chain links TRBV9 with TRBJ2-3; D remains ambiguous. This CDR3 has 13 residues. In germline, CDR1 is SGDLS, CDR2 YYNGEE. Trimming stripped 4 bases from V and 7 bases from J, with 13 bases between. The CDR3 reads CASSPRLPHTQYF. CDR3 coding DNA: TGTGCCAGCAGCCCCCGACTCCCCCATACGCAGTATTTT.

In its sample, this clonotype was seen many times. The J gene is TRBJ1-1, the V gene TRBV7-9; the D gene is possibly TRBD1 (6 bases). The CDR3 runs to 14 residues. Trimming left V 2 bases short and J 3 bases short, with 10 bases between. Germline CDR1 SEHNR, CDR2 FQNEAQ (reference sequence). The CDR3 bases are TGTGCCAGCAGCTTACGGGGGGCGGACACTGAAGCTTTCTTT. It translates to CASSLRGADTEAFF. The complete variable domain, with remaining parts taken from reference TRBV7-9 and TRBJ1-1, reads DTGVSQNPRHKITKRGQNVTFRCDPISEHNRLYWYRQTLGQGPEFLTYFQNEAQLEKSRLLSDRFSAERPKGSFSTLEIQRTEQGDSAMYLCASSLRGADTEAFFGQGTRLTVV.

This clonotype has a handful of counts. The chain joins TRBV20-1 to TRBJ1-6; 7 bases are shared with TRBD1. With V trimmed by 8 bases and J by 13 bases, 11 bases remained unmatched. This CDR3 comprises 12 residues. Germline V gene sequence: CDR1 DFQATT, CDR2 SNEGSKA (reference sequence). The CDR3 nucleotides are TGCAGTTCCGCTTCCGCCAGGGGGCCCCTCCACTTT. Its translation: CSSASARGPLHF.

This clonotype was observed at least ten times. The chain uses TRBV5-1 and TRBJ2-5; D ambiguous. The V gene lost 4 bases and the J gene lost 5 bases, with 15 bases spanning the gap. Germline-derived CDR1 and CDR2 are SGHRS and YFSETQ. The CDR3 contains 14 residues. Here the CDR3 DNA reads TGCGCCAGCAGCCCCGAAAGGGTAATGGAGACCCAGTACTTC. This sequence encodes CASSPERVMETQYF.